A selection of T cell receptor beta chains follows, all from one sample in a study of T cell responses to AZD1222 COVID-19 vaccine. Profiled with immunoSEQ multiplex PCR; TCRdb holds only in-frame clones, not every one. The sample has 90,000 to 150,000 clones; about nine tenths are singletons. The material was peripheral blood, obtained 28 days after the second dose of the MenACWY control vaccine. These receptors originate from an adult who received the MenACWY meningococcal vaccine as a control. The CDR3 runs from the conserved cysteine through the conserved F or W. The order of the fields is clone size, V gene, J gene, CDR3 length, CDR3 protein. Not all rows give a size; the values are once, few, many and, for expanded clones, a class.

abundance: .
v_gene: TRBV24-1
j_gene: TRBJ2-3
len: 17
CDR3aa: CATSDAGQGEGTDTQYF

abundance: .
v_gene: TRBV12-3/TRBV12-4
j_gene: TRBJ1-2
len: 13
CDR3aa: CASSSGTNYGYTF

abundance: .
v_gene: TRBV2
j_gene: TRBJ2-5
len: 12
CDR3aa: CASRLGVETQYF

abundance: .
v_gene: TRBV7-6
j_gene: TRBJ2-1
len: 15
CDR3aa: CASSSTDESLREQFF

abundance: .
v_gene: TRBV27
j_gene: TRBJ2-5
len: 14
CDR3aa: CASSSGGLGETQYF

abundance: once
v_gene: TRBV28
j_gene: TRBJ2-6
len: 16
CDR3aa: CASRRLGETGANVLTF

abundance: .
v_gene: TRBV3-1/TRBV3-2
j_gene: TRBJ2-5
len: 15
CDR3aa: CASSQDPGNQETQYF

abundance: .
v_gene: TRBV28
j_gene: TRBJ2-6
len: 18
CDR3aa: CASSLTGLAGVGANVLTF

abundance: few
v_gene: TRBV6-5
j_gene: TRBJ2-1
len: 13
CDR3aa: CASRKREGYEQFF

abundance: .
v_gene: TRBV7-3
j_gene: TRBJ2-3
len: 14
CDR3aa: CASSVQGITDTQYF

abundance: .
v_gene: TRBV24-1
j_gene: TRBJ2-1
len: 16
CDR3aa: CATSEPRGSSYNEQFF

abundance: once
v_gene: TRBV5-6
j_gene: TRBJ2-5
len: 16
CDR3aa: CASSLAPGTVVETQYF

abundance: .
v_gene: TRBV7-9
j_gene: TRBJ1-4
len: 16
CDR3aa: CASSPTGGSTNEKLFF

abundance: .
v_gene: TRBV14
j_gene: TRBJ1-1
len: 17
CDR3aa: CASSQWRGGDLGTEAFF

abundance: .
v_gene: TRBV7-9
j_gene: TRBJ2-5
len: 18
CDR3aa: CASSLEVVLLAGSETQYF

abundance: .
v_gene: TRBV4-1
j_gene: TRBJ1-6
len: 15
CDR3aa: CASSQEFDRLSPLHF

abundance: .
v_gene: TRBV6-1
j_gene: TRBJ2-3
len: 17
CDR3aa: CASSETIAGKPTDTQYF

abundance: .
v_gene: TRBV9
j_gene: TRBJ2-5
len: 14
CDR3aa: CASSVGGVQETQYF

abundance: .
v_gene: TRBV19
j_gene: TRBJ2-1
len: 12
CDR3aa: CASSIAGNEQFF

abundance: .
v_gene: TRBV3-1/TRBV3-2
j_gene: TRBJ1-4
len: 14
CDR3aa: CASSPRGANEKLFF

abundance: .
v_gene: TRBV5-1
j_gene: TRBJ2-3
len: 14
CDR3aa: CASSPKSFTDTQYF

abundance: .
v_gene: TRBV5-1
j_gene: TRBJ1-1
len: 14
CDR3aa: CASSLGQVNTEAFF

abundance: .
v_gene: TRBV28
j_gene: TRBJ2-1
len: 15
CDR3aa: CASSSLAGVGYEQFF

abundance: once
v_gene: TRBV7-8
j_gene: TRBJ2-3
len: 16
CDR3aa: CASSPRTSGVTDTQYF

abundance: .
v_gene: TRBV27
j_gene: TRBJ2-1
len: 14
CDR3aa: CASSLQGSYNEQFF

abundance: .
v_gene: TRBV7-2
j_gene: TRBJ1-4
len: 15
CDR3aa: CASSFSPATNEKLFF

abundance: .
v_gene: TRBV7-2
j_gene: TRBJ2-1
len: 15
CDR3aa: CASSLGGQGLNEQFF

abundance: .
v_gene: TRBV2
j_gene: TRBJ2-7
len: 14
CDR3aa: CASSGDSYRYEQYF

abundance: .
v_gene: TRBV6-5
j_gene: TRBJ1-6
len: 15
CDR3aa: CASSYSKGYNSPLHF

abundance: .
v_gene: TRBV25-1
j_gene: TRBJ2-7
len: 13
CDR3aa: CASTGTGSGEQYF

abundance: .
v_gene: TRBV6-1
j_gene: TRBJ1-5
len: 16
CDR3aa: CASSEARTRGNQPQHF

abundance: .
v_gene: TRBV28
j_gene: TRBJ1-1
len: 12
CDR3aa: CASSFRGTQAFF

abundance: .
v_gene: TRBV5-6
j_gene: TRBJ2-7
len: 17
CDR3aa: CASSGKGHLGRTYEQYF

abundance: .
v_gene: TRBV29-1
j_gene: TRBJ2-1
len: 13
CDR3aa: CSVDFRGGTEQFF

abundance: .
v_gene: TRBV27
j_gene: TRBJ1-5
len: 15
CDR3aa: CASSSGPYSNQPQHF

abundance: .
v_gene: TRBV5-1
j_gene: TRBJ1-1
len: 14
CDR3aa: CATRTGGGNTEAFF

abundance: .
v_gene: TRBV21-1
j_gene: TRBJ1-2
len: 15
CDR3aa: CASSLRTAWPYGYTF

abundance: .
v_gene: TRBV3-1/TRBV3-2
j_gene: TRBJ1-1
len: 14
CDR3aa: CASSQDLDRVIAFF

abundance: once
v_gene: TRBV25-1
j_gene: TRBJ1-5
len: 14
CDR3aa: CASSEIRSNQPQHF

abundance: .
v_gene: TRBV7-9
j_gene: TRBJ2-7
len: 16
CDR3aa: CASSLAPLAGGNEQYF

abundance: few
v_gene: TRBV27
j_gene: TRBJ1-6
len: 12
CDR3aa: CASSLLNSPLHF

abundance: once
v_gene: TRBV19
j_gene: TRBJ2-1
len: 15
CDR3aa: CASSIAHSSYNEQFF

abundance: .
v_gene: TRBV28
j_gene: TRBJ1-4
len: 16
CDR3aa: CASSFVGQGVREKLFF

abundance: .
v_gene: TRBV20-1
j_gene: TRBJ2-3
len: 16
CDR3aa: CSASVRLGGGRDTQYF

abundance: .
v_gene: TRBV29-1
j_gene: TRBJ1-2
len: 14
CDR3aa: CSVGSTGTNYGYTF

abundance: .
v_gene: TRBV6-2/TRBV6-3
j_gene: TRBJ2-5
len: 14
CDR3aa: CASSLTGSQETQYF

abundance: .
v_gene: TRBV28
j_gene: TRBJ2-4
len: 11
CDR3aa: CASSAENIQYF

abundance: .
v_gene: TRBV6-5
j_gene: TRBJ2-1
len: 13
CDR3aa: CASSSGNYNEQFF

abundance: .
v_gene: TRBV5-5
j_gene: TRBJ1-1
len: 14
CDR3aa: CASSRTGRDTEAFF